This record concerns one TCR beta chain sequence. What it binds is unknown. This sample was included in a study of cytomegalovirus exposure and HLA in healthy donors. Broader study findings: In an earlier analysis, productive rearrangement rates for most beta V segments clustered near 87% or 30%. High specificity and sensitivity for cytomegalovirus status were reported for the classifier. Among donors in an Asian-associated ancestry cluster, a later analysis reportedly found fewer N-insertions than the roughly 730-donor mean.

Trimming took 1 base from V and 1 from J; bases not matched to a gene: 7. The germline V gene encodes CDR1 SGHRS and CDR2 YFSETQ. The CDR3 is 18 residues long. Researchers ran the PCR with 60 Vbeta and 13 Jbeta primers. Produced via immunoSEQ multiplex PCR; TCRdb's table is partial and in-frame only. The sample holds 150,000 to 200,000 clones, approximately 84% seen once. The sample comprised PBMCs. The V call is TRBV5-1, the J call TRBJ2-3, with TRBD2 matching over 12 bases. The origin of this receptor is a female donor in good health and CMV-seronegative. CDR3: CASSLPLAGGQGTDTQYF. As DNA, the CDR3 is TGCGCCAGCAGCTTGCCCCTAGCGGGAGGGCAGGGCACAGATACGCAGTATTTT.